This passage covers 19 T cell receptor beta chains from one sample sequenced in a study of shared clonotypes between healthy human individuals. The assay was immunoSEQ multiplex PCR, and TCRdb's table has in-frame clones only and misses some. The sample shows 2.5 million or so clones, more than 90% of them seen only once. The sample comprised naive CD4+ T cells sorted from blood. Subset of the sample: CD45RA+ positively selected. All receptors come from a man younger than 30 in good health.

The J gene is TRBJ2-1, the V gene TRBV5-6; no firm D call. The CDR3 is 14 residues long. The germline V gene encodes CDR1 SGHDT and CDR2 YYEEEE. The V end was cut by 4 bases, the J end by 8 bases, with 16 bases between. The CDR3 spells CASSTLWGRDEQFF. The CDR3 DNA reads as TGTGCCAGCAGCACTCTGTGGGGTCGCGATGAGCAGTTCTTC.

J is TRBJ2-1 and V is TRBV6-5; no definite D call. This CDR3 has 15 amino acids. The V gene lost 6 bases and the J gene lost 4 bases, with 16 bases spanning the gap. CDR1 and CDR2 from the germline V gene are MNHEY and SVGAGI. CDR3 sequence: CASSSLLVGYNEQFF. The CDR3 nucleotides read TGTGCCAGCAGCTCACTGTTGGTAGGTTACAATGAGCAGTTCTTC.

This chain uses TRBV21-1 with TRBJ2-1; TRBD2 reflects the table's D call only, with no check against the DNA. TRBV21-1 is termed a pseudogene. This CDR3 is built from 17 residues. The CDR3 loop is CASSKGALEDSYNEQFF. The CDR3, as DNA: TGTGCCAGCAGCAAAGGAGCGCTAGAGGACTCCTACAATGAGCAGTTCTTC.

The chain is built from TRBV10-3 and TRBJ2-2, with TRBD1 identical over 7 bases. Germline values: CDR1 ENHRY, CDR2 SYGVKD. The CDR3 has 16 amino acids. With 1 base clipped from V and 1 base from J, the junction kept 3 bases outside the gene matches. The CDR3 region is CAISEFGTVNTGELFF. The CDR3 DNA is TGTGCCATCAGTGAGTTTGGGACAGTGAACACCGGGGAGCTGTTTTTT.

This chain joins TRBV15 and TRBJ2-1; 12 nucleotides agree with TRBD2. The CDR3 runs 21 residues. V was clipped by 3 bases and J by 0 bases; unmatched bases: 15. Germline V gene lookup returns CDR1 LNHNV and CDR2 YYDKDF (reference sequence). CDR3 loop: CATSSRHRLAGVTSSYNEQFF. The CDR3 DNA sequence: TGTGCCACCAGCAGTCGACACAGACTAGCGGGGGTCACGAGCTCCTACAATGAGCAGTTCTTC.

The V gene is TRBV28, the J gene TRBJ2-5; D unresolved. Deletions cut 2 bases from V and 1 base from J, with 11 bases between. CDR1 is MDHEN, CDR2 SYDVKM, per germline. The CDR3 covers 15 residues. The CDR3 nucleotides are TGTGCCAGCAGTTTAGGGTGGGGTTCCCAAGAGACCCAGTACTTC. Amino acids: CASSLGWGSQETQYF. Supplemented by reference TRBV28 and TRBJ2-5, the full variable domain reads DVKVTQSSRYLVKRTGEKVFLECVQDMDHENMFWYRQDPGLGLRLIYFSYDVKMKEKGDIPEGYSVSREKKERFSLILESASTNQTSMYLCASSLGWGSQETQYFGPGTRLLVL.

For this clone: Other nucleotide sequences from this sample produce the same CDR3. DNA for the CDR3: TGCGCCAGCAGCTTGGGGGACAGGTCCTACGAGCAGTACTTC. This gives the protein CASSLGDRSYEQYF. The V call is TRBV5-1, the J call TRBJ2-7; 8 positions match TRBD1. Germline-derived CDR1 and CDR2 are SGHRS and YFSETQ. The CDR3 covers 14 residues. Trimming at V came to 0 bases and at J to 1 base, leaving 0 bases not matched to a gene. Combining the CDR3 with reference TRBV5-1 and TRBJ2-7 gives the whole variable domain KAGVTQTPRYLIKTRGQQVTLSCSPISGHRSVSWYQQTPGQGLQFLFEYFSETQRNKGNFPGRFSGRQFSNSRSEMNVSTLELGDSALYLCASSLGDRSYEQYFGPGTRLTVT.

This chain links TRBV19 with TRBJ2-7; unclear D gene. CDR3 length equals 13 residues. Trimming cost V 4 bases and J 0 bases, with 7 bases left between them. Germline V lookup: CDR1 LNHDA, CDR2 SQIVND (reference sequence). CDR3 residues: CASSNQASYEQYF. CDR3 DNA: TGTGCCAGTAGTAACCAGGCCTCCTACGAGCAGTACTTC.

This clone was counted only a few times. This chain links TRBV6-7 with TRBJ1-4, with 10 bases aligning to TRBD1. TRBV6-7 is designated an ORF whose function remains uncertain. V lost 5 bases and J lost 7; bases outside the gene matches: 4. This CDR3 has 14 residues. Here the CDR3 DNA reads TGTGCCAGCAGTCGACAGGGGGCTCGTGAAAAACTGTTTTTT. This encodes CASSRQGAREKLFF.

The CDR3 DNA reads as TGTGCCAGCAGCCGGACAGGGAACTCCTATAATTCACCCCTCCACTTT. Translation: CASSRTGNSYNSPLHF. The chain uses TRBV7-9 and TRBJ1-6, with 8 bases matching TRBD1. There are 16 residues in the CDR3. The V and J ends lost 5 bases and 0 bases, in that order; junction bases with no gene match: 3. The V gene's germline CDR1 is SEHNR and CDR2 FQNEAQ (reference sequence).

CDR3 in amino acids: CASGLAPPAGPIYEQYF. The CDR3 DNA sequence: TGTGCTAGTGGTTTGGCCCCCCCCGCGGGACCCATTTACGAGCAGTACTTC. The genes are TRBV12-5 and TRBJ2-7; tentatively, D is TRBD2 (6 bases). With 1 base removed from V and 4 bases from J, the gap between germline ends came to 20 bases. The CDR3 extends over 17 amino acids. From germline, CDR1 is LGHNT and CDR2 FRNRAP.

In its sample, this clone was seen once. At the DNA level, this CDR3 is encoded by other sequences in the same sample as well. The chain is built from TRBV7-9 and TRBJ2-7; 10 bases match TRBD1. Per germline, CDR1 SEHNR and CDR2 FQNEAQ (reference sequence). This CDR3 is built from 15 residues. V trimming: 1 base; J trimming: 3 bases; junction bases outside the gene matches: 3. CDR3 in amino acids: CASSLGRTGGYEQYF. Written as DNA, the CDR3 is TGTGCCAGCAGCTTAGGTCGGACAGGGGGCTACGAGCAGTACTTC.

The V gene is TRBV5-1, the J gene TRBJ2-1; possible D gene TRBD2, 6 bases. In germline, CDR1 is SGHRS, CDR2 YFSETQ. V lost 0 bases to trimming and J lost 8 bases, with 12 bases between them. This CDR3 contains 14 residues. This CDR3 reads CASSLASGSDEQFF. Here the CDR3 DNA reads TGCGCCAGCAGCTTGGCCTCCGGGAGCGATGAGCAGTTCTTC.

V usage is TRBV14 and J usage is TRBJ1-1; unclear D gene. The CDR3 runs 13 residues. V shed 2 bases and J shed 1 base, with 5 bases lying between them. The germline gives CDR1 SGHDN, CDR2 FVKESK. CDR3 region: CASSQLKNTEAFF. CDR3 DNA: TGTGCCAGCAGCCAACTCAAGAACACTGAAGCTTTCTTT.

As regards this clone: At one end, the junction sequence differs from germline, possibly due to a read error. The gene calls are TRBV4-1 and TRBJ1-4; tentative D call: TRBD1 (5 bases). Germline-derived CDR1 and CDR2 are MGHRA and YSYEKL. The CDR3 covers 11 residues. The CDR3, as DNA: TGCACCAGCAGCCAGGGAGGGAAACTGTTTTTT. The encoded protein is CTSSQGGKLFF.

The sample holds one count of this clone. The gene calls are TRBV6-5 and TRBJ1-6; tentative D call: TRBD1 (5 bases). Germline V gene sequence: CDR1 MNHEY, CDR2 SVGAGI. V dropped 8 bases and J dropped 9 bases, with 14 bases sitting between them. This CDR3 has 13 amino acids. The CDR3 loop is CASFRGPASPLHF. For the CDR3, the DNA is TGTGCCAGCTTTCGGGGACCGGCTTCACCCCTCCACTTT.

The chain combines TRBV5-4 with TRBJ1-2, with a tentative D call TRBD1 (6 bases). Germline V gene sequence: CDR1 SGHNT, CDR2 YYREEE (reference sequence). V was trimmed by 2 bases and J by 3 bases, leaving 17 bases between them. The CDR3 sequence is 16 residues long. In nucleotides, the CDR3 is TGTGCCAGCAGCTTCCCCGGGGGGCTTATCGACTATGGCTACACCTTC. It encodes CASSFPGGLIDYGYTF. Full variable domain (remainder filled in from reference TRBV5-4 and TRBJ1-2): ETGVTQSPTHLIKTRGQQVTLRCSSQSGHNTVSWYQQALGQGPQFIFQYYREEENGRGNFPPRFSGLQFPNYSSELNVNALELDDSALYLCASSFPGGLIDYGYTFGSGTRLTVV.

The gene calls are TRBV19 and TRBJ1-5, with D uncertain. The CDR3 has 14 residues. Germline CDR1 reads LNHDA; CDR2 reads SQIVND (reference sequence). V was trimmed by 5 bases and J by 1 base, leaving 9 bases between them. The CDR3 protein is CASSPDGSNQPQHF. CDR3 sequence (DNA): TGTGCCAGTAGTCCAGACGGAAGCAATCAGCCCCAGCATTTT.

V gene TRBV5-1 combines with J gene TRBJ2-5; 11 nucleotides line up with TRBD1. V trimming: 4 bases; J trimming: 5 bases; junction bases outside the gene matches: 10. Per the germline V gene, CDR1 is SGHRS and CDR2 is YFSETQ. This CDR3 has 16 amino acids. The CDR3 loop reads CASSTFGQGAAETQYF. The DNA for the CDR3 is TGCGCCAGCAGCACCTTCGGACAGGGGGCCGCCGAGACCCAGTACTTC.